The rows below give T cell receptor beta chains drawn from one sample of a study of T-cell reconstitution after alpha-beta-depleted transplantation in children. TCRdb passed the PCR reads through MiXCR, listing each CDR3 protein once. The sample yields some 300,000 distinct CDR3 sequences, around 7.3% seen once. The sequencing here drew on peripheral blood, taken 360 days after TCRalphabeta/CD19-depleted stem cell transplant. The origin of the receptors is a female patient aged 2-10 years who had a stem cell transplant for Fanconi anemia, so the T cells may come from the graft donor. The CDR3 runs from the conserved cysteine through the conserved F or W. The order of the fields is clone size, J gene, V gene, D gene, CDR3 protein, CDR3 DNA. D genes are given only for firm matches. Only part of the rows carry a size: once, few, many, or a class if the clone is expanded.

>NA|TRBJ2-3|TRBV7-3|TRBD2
CASSPGTSGGVLYF
TGTGCCAGCAGCCCTGGGACTAGCGGGGGGGTTTTGTATTTT
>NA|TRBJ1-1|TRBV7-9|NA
CASSWDISEAFF
TGTGCCAGCAGTTGGGACATCTCTGAAGCTTTCTTT
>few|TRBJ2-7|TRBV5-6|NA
CASSLGIGAEQYF
TGTGCCAGCAGCTTGGGTATTGGGGCCGAGCAGTACTTC
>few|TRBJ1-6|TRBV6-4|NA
CASSVESYNSPLHF
TGTGCCAGCAGTGTAGAATCCTATAATTCACCCCTCCACTTT
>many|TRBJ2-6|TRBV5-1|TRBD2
CASSLELAGGSGANVLTF
TGCGCCAGCAGCTTGGAGCTAGCGGGAGGTTCTGGGGCCAACGTCCTGACTTTC
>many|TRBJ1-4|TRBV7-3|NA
CASSLVAGEKLFF
TGTGCCAGCAGCTTAGTCGCAGGTGAAAAACTGTTTTTT
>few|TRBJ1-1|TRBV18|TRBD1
CASSGGILGQASEAFF
TGTGCCAGCTCAGGCGGGATCCTGGGACAGGCATCTGAAGCTTTCTTT
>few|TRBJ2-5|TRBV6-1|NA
CASSESGSQETQYF
TGTGCCAGCAGTGAATCGGGGTCTCAAGAGACCCAGTACTTC
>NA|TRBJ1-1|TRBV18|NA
CASSPGVEAFF
TGTGCCAGCTCACCAGGGGTTGAAGCTTTCTTT
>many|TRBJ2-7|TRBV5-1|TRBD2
CASSLWGLAGDYEQYF
TGCGCCAGCAGCTTGTGGGGACTAGCGGGAGACTACGAGCAGTACTTC
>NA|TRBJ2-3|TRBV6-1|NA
CATFLGTFSTDTQYF
TGTGCCACCTTCCTTGGGACCTTTTCCACAGATACGCAGTATTTT
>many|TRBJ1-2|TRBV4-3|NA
CASSQGRSNYGYTF
TGCGCCAGCAGCCAAGGAAGAAGTAACTATGGCTACACCTTC
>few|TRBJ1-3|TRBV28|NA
CASSILQGIENTIYF
TGTGCCAGCAGTATCCTGCAGGGGATCGAGAACACCATATATTTT
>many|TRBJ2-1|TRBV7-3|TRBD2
CASSLSASGRDEQFF
TGTGCCAGCAGCTTAAGTGCTAGCGGGAGGGATGAGCAGTTCTTC
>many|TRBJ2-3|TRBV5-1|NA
CASSWGHRDTQYF
TGCGCCAGCAGCTGGGGACATAGAGATACGCAGTATTTT
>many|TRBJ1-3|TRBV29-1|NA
CSVAIDSGNTIYF
TGCAGCGTGGCTATAGACTCTGGAAACACCATATATTTT
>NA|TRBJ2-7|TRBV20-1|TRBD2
CSAVAGSFSYEQYF
TGCAGTGCTGTAGCGGGGTCCTTCTCCTACGAGCAGTACTTC
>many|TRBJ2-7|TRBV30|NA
CAWSLWRYEQYF
TGTGCCTGGAGTCTGTGGAGATACGAGCAGTACTTC
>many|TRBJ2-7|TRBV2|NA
CASSALILGLLTYEQYF
TGTGCCAGCAGCGCGCTCATTTTAGGGCTCCTGACCTACGAGCAGTACTTC
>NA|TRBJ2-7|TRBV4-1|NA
CASSQIEAAYEQYF
TGCGCCAGCAGCCAAATAGAGGCAGCCTACGAGCAGTACTTC
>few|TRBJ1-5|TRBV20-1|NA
CSASLQVNQPQHF
TGCAGTGCTAGCCTGCAGGTAAATCAGCCCCAGCATTTT
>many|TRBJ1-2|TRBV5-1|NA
CASSRDNQPYGYTF
TGCGCCAGCAGCCGGGACAATCAACCCTATGGCTACACCTTC
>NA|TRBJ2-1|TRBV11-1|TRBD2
CASSLEVRRGGSYNEQFF
TGTGCCAGCAGCTTAGAGGTTCGGCGGGGGGGTTCCTACAATGAGCAGTTCTTC
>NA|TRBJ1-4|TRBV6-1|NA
CASTGLPFNEKLFF
TGTGCCAGCACCGGGTTGCCCTTTAATGAAAAACTGTTTTTT
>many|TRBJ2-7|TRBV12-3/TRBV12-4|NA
CASAWITNEQYF
TGTGCCAGCGCCTGGATAACCAACGAGCAGTACTTC
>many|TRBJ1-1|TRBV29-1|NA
CSASSGGDTEAFF
TGCAGCGCTTCGAGCGGGGGGGACACTGAAGCTTTCTTT
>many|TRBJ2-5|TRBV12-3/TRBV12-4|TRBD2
CASTSGAGEQETQYF
TGTGCCAGCACCTCAGGAGCGGGGGAACAAGAGACCCAGTACTTC
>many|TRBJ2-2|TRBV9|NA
CASSVRSGELFF
TGTGCCAGCAGCGTGAGGTCCGGGGAGCTGTTTTTT
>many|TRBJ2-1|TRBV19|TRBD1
CASTWTGDYNEQFF
TGTGCCAGTACTTGGACAGGGGATTACAATGAGCAGTTCTTC
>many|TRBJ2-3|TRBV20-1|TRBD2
CSARPGLAGASPTDTQYF
TGCAGTGCAAGACCGGGACTAGCGGGGGCCTCCCCCACAGATACGCAGTATTTT
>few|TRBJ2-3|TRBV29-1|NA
CSVSDHTQYF
TGCAGCGTTTCCGACCATACGCAGTATTTT
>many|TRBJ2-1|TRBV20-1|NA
CSARERWSSYNEQFF
TGCAGTGCTAGAGAAAGGTGGAGCTCCTACAATGAGCAGTTCTTC
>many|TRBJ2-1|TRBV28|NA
CASSLRADTYNEQFF
TGTGCCAGCAGTTTACGCGCTGACACCTACAATGAGCAGTTCTTC
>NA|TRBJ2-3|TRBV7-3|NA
CASSLFGGPDTQYF
TGTGCCAGCAGCTTATTCGGGGGTCCAGATACGCAGTATTTT
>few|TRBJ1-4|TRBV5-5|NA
CASSLGFEKLFF
TGTGCCAGCAGCTTGGGGTTTGAAAAACTGTTTTTT
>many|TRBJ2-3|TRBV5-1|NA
CASSLALGVSTDTQYF
TGCGCCAGCAGCTTGGCCCTCGGGGTTAGCACAGATACGCAGTATTTT
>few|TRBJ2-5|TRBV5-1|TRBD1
CASSRGQVPETQYF
TGCGCCAGCAGCCGGGGACAGGTACCTGAGACCCAGTACTTC
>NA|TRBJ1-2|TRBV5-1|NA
CASQGGDRGGYTF
TGCGCCAGCCAGGGCGGGGATCGAGGTGGCTACACCTTC
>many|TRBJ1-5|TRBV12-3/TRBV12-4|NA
CASSLDSNQPQHF
TGTGCCAGCAGTTTAGACAGCAATCAGCCCCAGCATTTT
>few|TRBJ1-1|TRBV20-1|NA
CSAPLNTEAFF
TGCAGTGCGCCGCTGAACACTGAAGCTTTCTTT
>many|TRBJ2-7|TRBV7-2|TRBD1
CASSLVGQGNYEQYF
TGTGCCAGCAGCTTAGTGGGACAGGGAAACTACGAGCAGTACTTC
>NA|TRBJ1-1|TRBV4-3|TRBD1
CASSQGGGQNVEAFF
TGCGCCAGCAGCCAAGGGGGGGGACAGAATGTTGAAGCTTTCTTT
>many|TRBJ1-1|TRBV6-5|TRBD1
CASSWLRQGGNTEAFF
TGTGCCAGCAGTTGGCTGCGACAGGGTGGAAACACTGAAGCTTTCTTT
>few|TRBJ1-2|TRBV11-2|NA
CASSPGEGYTF
TGTGCCAGCAGCCCCGGTGAAGGCTACACCTTC
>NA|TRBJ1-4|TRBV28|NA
CASSLGEEKLFF
TGTGCCAGCAGTTTGGGGGAAGAAAAACTGTTTTTT